Listed here are 28 T cell receptor beta chains from one sample, sequenced in a study of blood T cell repertoires in COVID-19 (dated by TCRdb to the early 2020s). Library construction relied on the immunoSEQ multiplex PCR assay. In its TCRdb copy, this immuneACCESS table keeps in-frame sequences only and misses some clones. Where compared with another copy, unresolved V genes explain less than half of these, and the others have no known cause. Across this sample there are approximately 200,000 clones, with 88% seen only once. The ten biggest clones cover about 1.8% of the sample. The source material was peripheral blood. The receptors here all came from a man in his 70s with acute or convalescent COVID-19.

The rearrangement uses TRBV12-5 and TRBJ2-1; 8 nucleotides match TRBD1. The germline CDR1 and CDR2 sequences are LGHNT and FRNRAP. V was pared by 5 bases and J by 10 bases, with 10 bases of the junction left unmatched. The CDR3 consists of 14 residues. The CDR3, as DNA: TGTGCTAGTGGTCCGGGGACAGGTCGGGGCGAGCAGTTCTTC. It specifies CASGPGTGRGEQFF.

V and J are TRBV28 and TRBJ1-2; 8 bases match TRBD1. This CDR3 spans 15 amino acids. Germline CDR1 MDHEN, CDR2 SYDVKM. V lost 4 bases, J lost 7 bases, and 11 bases stayed unmatched. The CDR3 DNA sequence: TGTGCCAGCAGTTCCGGGGACAGGAGCGGAGTTGGCTACACCTTC. Its translation is CASSSGDRSGVGYTF.

A single count supports this clone. This sequence joins TRBV28 and TRBJ2-3, with 9 positions matching TRBD2. V lost 4 bases, J lost 2 bases, and 4 bases stayed unmatched. This CDR3 has 15 residues. Germline CDR1 MDHEN, CDR2 SYDVKM. The CDR3 protein is CASSSAGGLTDTQYF. The CDR3 region has the DNA TGTGCCAGCAGTTCAGCGGGAGGTCTCACAGATACGCAGTATTTT.

The J gene is TRBJ2-2, the V gene TRBV2; TRBD2 matches 7 bases. The V gene end was trimmed by 11 bases and the J gene end by 0 bases; junction bases not matched to a gene: 6. Germline loops: CDR1 SNHLY, CDR2 FYNNEI. This CDR3 comprises 14 residues. In DNA form, the CDR3 reads TGTGCCGGCGCGGGACTAACGAACACCGGGGAGCTGTTTTTT. It codes for CAGAGLTNTGELFF.

The rearrangement joins TRBV5-4 to TRBJ2-5; 7 positions match TRBD2. Losses at the gene ends were 0 bases for V and 5 bases for J; bases not matched to a gene: 4. Per the germline V gene, CDR1 is SGHNT and CDR2 is YYREEE (reference sequence). The CDR3 spans 14 residues. The DNA of the CDR3 is TGTGCCAGCAGCTTGGGACTAGCCCTGGAGACCCAGTACTTC. Amino acid sequence: CASSLGLALETQYF. The variable domain in full, completed from reference TRBV5-4 and TRBJ2-5, reads ETGVTQSPTHLIKTRGQQVTLRCSSQSGHNTVSWYQQALGQGPQFIFQYYREEENGRGNFPPRFSGLQFPNYSSELNVNALELDDSALYLCASSLGLALETQYFGPGTRLLVL.

The chain carries TRBV19 and TRBJ1-2; D is undetermined. Germline CDR1 LNHDA, CDR2 SQIVND (reference sequence). Trimming removed 3 bases at V and 0 bases at J, with 11 bases between. The CDR3 contains 15 residues. The CDR3: CASSIPTEPNYGYTF. The CDR3, as DNA: TGTGCCAGTAGTATCCCCACGGAGCCTAACTATGGCTACACCTTC.

The rearrangement uses TRBV12-3 or TRBV12-4 and TRBJ1-2; D remains ambiguous. The CDR3 sequence is 12 residues long. V lost 2 bases and J 8 bases, leaving 9 bases between the germline ends. CDR3: CASSLYGFGYTF. CDR3 DNA sequence: TGTGCCAGCAGTTTATACGGGTTCGGCTACACCTTC.

The chain couples TRBV5-1 to TRBJ2-2; a weak D match, TRBD1 (6 bases). The length of the CDR3 is 16 residues. Trimming left V 2 bases short and J 3 bases short, with 14 bases between. Germline assignment: CDR1 SGHRS and CDR2 YFSETQ. For the CDR3, the DNA is TGCGCCAGCAGCTTCCTGGGGGCTGGAGACACCGGGGAGCTGTTTTTT. Translating it yields CASSFLGAGDTGELFF.

This clone has a single count. The CDR3 DNA follows: TGCAGCGTTCGCGTAAGAAATGAGCAGTTCTTC. It translates to CSVRVRNEQFF. The chain recombines TRBV29-1 with TRBJ2-1; no firm D call. The CDR3 is made up of 11 amino acids. Germline V gene sequence: CDR1 SQVTM, CDR2 ANQGSEA. With 5 bases removed from V and 7 bases from J, the gap between germline ends came to 9 bases.

The V call is TRBV11-3, the J call TRBJ1-1; D gene ambiguous. V shed 5 bases and J shed 2 bases, with 9 bases lying between them. CDR1 SGHNT and CDR2 YENEEA come from the germline V gene. CDR3 length equals 13 residues. In DNA, the CDR3 is TGTGCCAGCAGCCTAGGACTCAACACTGAAGCTTTCTTT. As protein: CASSLGLNTEAFF.

The genes are TRBV6-2 or TRBV6-3 and TRBJ2-1; 12 nucleotides agree with TRBD2. The V segment lost 4 bases and the J segment 8 bases; nucleotides outside the gene matches: 9. Germline assignment: CDR1 MNHEY and CDR2 SVGEGT. The CDR3 is 16 residues long. This chain's CDR3 is CASSFATSGSRDEQFF. The CDR3 nucleotides are TGTGCCAGCAGTTTCGCGACTAGCGGGAGTAGAGATGAGCAGTTCTTC.

The chain is built from TRBV11-1 and TRBJ2-1; 7 bases are a match to TRBD2. The germline CDR1 and CDR2 sequences are SGHAT and FQDESV (reference sequence). Trimming cost V 1 base and J 8 bases; bases outside gene matches: 5. This CDR3 has 14 residues. In DNA, the CDR3 is TGTGCCAGCAGCTTAGGGCCCCGGGGGGATGAGCAGTTCTTC. It encodes CASSLGPRGDEQFF.

V usage is TRBV14 and J usage is TRBJ1-4, with 7 bases lining up with TRBD1. J gave up 8 bases and V 4 bases, and 10 bases lay outside the gene matches. The CDR3 totals 15 residues. Germline V gene lookup returns CDR1 SGHDN and CDR2 FVKESK. This CDR3 reads CASSRPTGTSEKLFF. As DNA, the CDR3 is TGTGCCAGCAGCCGACCGACAGGGACCTCCGAAAAACTGTTTTTT.

This clone showed up just a few times. The rearrangement links TRBV28 to TRBJ2-3, with TRBD1 matching over 7 bases. The CDR3 sequence is 15 residues long. Per the germline V gene, CDR1 is MDHEN and CDR2 is SYDVKM. With 6 bases clipped from V and 2 bases from J, the junction kept 8 bases outside the gene matches. The CDR3 loop is CASRNTGQNTDTQYF. The CDR3 DNA reads as TGTGCCAGCAGGAACACGGGACAGAACACAGATACGCAGTATTTT. The full variable domain, its missing parts supplied by reference TRBV28 and TRBJ2-3, is DVKVTQSSRYLVKRTGEKVFLECVQDMDHENMFWYRQDPGLGLRLIYFSYDVKMKEKGDIPEGYSVSREKKERFSLILESASTNQTSMYLCASRNTGQNTDTQYFGPGTRLTVL.

In its sample, this clone was seen once. The chain links TRBV11-2 to TRBJ2-6; unclear D gene. Deletions cut 0 bases from V and 7 bases from J, with 7 bases between. There are 14 residues in the CDR3. Germline CDR1 and CDR2: SGHAT and FQNNGV. The DNA for the CDR3 is TGTGCCAGCAGCTTAGACCAGGTCGCCAACGTCCTGACTTTC. Residues: CASSLDQVANVLTF.

This chain links TRBV7-9 with TRBJ2-1; the match to TRBD2 covers 11 bases. Germline CDR1 and CDR2: SEHNR and FQNEAQ (reference sequence). Germline trimming cut 5 bases from V and 1 base from J; bases unmatched to any gene: 4. The CDR3 totals 16 residues. CDR3 sequence reads: CASSPTSGVSYNEQFF. The CDR3 DNA reads TGTGCCAGCAGCCCGACTAGCGGGGTATCCTACAATGAGCAGTTCTTC.

This clone occurred once. The chain combines TRBV6-6 with TRBJ1-6; D is unresolved. V shed 6 bases and J shed 7 bases, with 16 bases lying between them. The CDR3 spans 15 residues. CDR1 is MNHNY, CDR2 SVGAGI, per germline (reference sequence). The CDR3 is CASRPYRGQNSPLHF. The CDR3 bases are TGTGCCAGCAGACCCTATCGAGGGCAGAATTCACCCCTCCACTTT.

This chain connects TRBV19 to TRBJ1-1; 8 positions agree with TRBD1. The CDR3 consists of 13 residues. V lost 6 bases, J lost 8 bases, and 8 bases stayed unmatched. Germline CDR1 reads LNHDA; CDR2 reads SQIVND (reference sequence). CDR3 residues: CASSRTWDREAFF. The CDR3 nucleotides read TGTGCCAGTAGCAGAACATGGGACAGGGAAGCTTTCTTT.

The rearrangement links TRBV5-1 to TRBJ2-2; 7 positions agree with TRBD1. Germline V gives CDR1 SGHRS, CDR2 YFSETQ. The CDR3 contains 18 residues. The V segment lost 4 bases and the J segment 0 bases; nucleotides outside the gene matches: 12. The CDR3 bases are TGCGCCAGCAGCCACGTGGGACAGAGGAGAACGAACACCGGGGAGCTGTTTTTT. Translated: CASSHVGQRRTNTGELFF.

This chain connects TRBV7-2 to TRBJ2-1, with D perhaps matching TRBD1 (5 bases). This CDR3 has 18 residues. Germline loops: CDR1 SGHTA, CDR2 FQGNSA. V was cut by 2 bases and J by 3 bases, with 20 bases left in between. Here the CDR3 reads CASSLRARSIRGYNEQFF. In nucleotides, the CDR3 is TGTGCCAGCAGCTTAAGGGCCCGGAGCATAAGGGGCTACAATGAGCAGTTCTTC.

The chain uses TRBV2 and TRBJ2-1; 7 nucleotides align to TRBD2. Germline loops: CDR1 SNHLY, CDR2 FYNNEI. V dropped 3 bases and J dropped 3; count of bases not matched to a gene: 5. This CDR3 comprises 15 residues. The CDR3 loop reads CASSEWGRDYNEQFF. The CDR3 DNA reads as TGTGCCAGCAGTGAGTGGGGGAGGGACTACAATGAGCAGTTCTTC.

This rearrangement joins TRBV29-1 to TRBJ2-1, with 9 bases aligning to TRBD2. The CDR3 runs 17 residues. CDR1 SQVTM and CDR2 ANQGSEA come from the germline V gene. V lost 0 bases, J lost 5 bases, and 11 bases stayed unmatched. The CDR3 here is CSVEDGKRLAGNNEQFF. The CDR3 DNA reads TGCAGCGTTGAAGATGGTAAGAGGCTAGCGGGAAACAATGAGCAGTTCTTC.

The rearrangement links TRBV28 to TRBJ2-6, with D unclear. This CDR3 is 16 amino acids long. V lost 5 bases to trimming and J lost 2 bases, with 13 bases between them. The germline V gene has CDR1 MDHEN and CDR2 SYDVKM. CDR3 nucleotide sequence: TGTGCCAGCAGTCCCTCTGAGGCGGCTGGGGCCAACGTCCTGACTTTC. Amino acids: CASSPSEAAGANVLTF.

The chain employs TRBV13 and TRBJ1-2; 9 nucleotides match TRBD1. V dropped 3 bases and J dropped 5; count of bases not matched to a gene: 1. This CDR3 is 13 amino acids long. Looked up from germline, CDR1 is PRHDT and CDR2 is FYEKMQ (reference sequence). The CDR3 bases are TGTGCCAGCAGCTTTGACAGGGGGTATGGCTACACCTTC. Protein product: CASSFDRGYGYTF.

The chain joins TRBV2 to TRBJ2-5, with TRBD1 identical over 9 bases. Trimming at V came to 6 bases and at J to 5 bases, leaving 4 bases not matched to a gene. The germline V gene encodes CDR1 SNHLY and CDR2 FYNNEI. This CDR3 contains 13 residues. The CDR3 here is CASRDGQGETQYF. CDR3 nucleotide sequence: TGTGCCAGCAGGGATGGACAGGGGGAGACCCAGTACTTC.

The chain recombines TRBV12-5 with TRBJ2-7; a weak D match, TRBD1 (7 bases). The CDR3 has 15 amino acids. Germline V lookup: CDR1 LGHNT, CDR2 FRNRAP. V was cut by 7 bases and J by 0 bases, with 16 bases left in between. The CDR3 region has the DNA TGTGCTAGTGATCCGGGCGGGGACAGCTCCTACGAGCAGTACTTC. Encoded protein: CASDPGGDSSYEQYF.

V gene TRBV7-2 combines with J gene TRBJ2-2; no firm D call. The CDR3 loop spans 13 amino acids. The V end lost 4 bases, the J end lost 4 bases, and 7 bases lay between the germline ends. Germline CDR1 and CDR2: SGHTA and FQGNSA. In nucleotides, the CDR3 is TGTGCCAGCAGCTGGTCGGGCACCGGGGAGCTGTTTTTT. Translation: CASSWSGTGELFF. The entire variable domain, with the rest obtained from reference TRBV7-2 and TRBJ2-2, is as follows: GAGVSQSPSNKVTEKGKDVELRCDPISGHTALYWYRQSLGQGLEFLIYFQGNSAPDKSGLPSDRFSAERTGGSVSTLTIQRTQQEDSAVYLCASSWSGTGELFFGEGSRLTVL.

The gene calls are TRBV7-2 and TRBJ2-7, with TRBD1 matching over 8 bases. Per the germline V gene, CDR1 is SGHTA and CDR2 is FQGNSA. Trimming at V came to 0 bases and at J to 1 base, leaving 11 bases not matched to a gene. The CDR3 runs to 18 residues. For the CDR3, the DNA is TGTGCCAGCAGCTTAGCTGGACAGGGCAGAGGCAGGTCCTACGAGCAGTACTTC. Its translation: CASSLAGQGRGRSYEQYF.